This T cell receptor beta chain was retrieved from a study of shared clonotypes between healthy human individuals. Study-level information: CD4 naive and CD4 memory each took three plates per donor, while CD8 naive took two and CD8 memory one.

The CDR3 contains 12 residues. Deletions cut 6 bases from V and 4 bases from J, with 7 bases between. Germline loops: CDR1 SNHLY, CDR2 FYNNEI. Assay used: immunoSEQ multiplex PCR; TCRdb lists only in-frame clones, some missing. The table has about 750,000 clones, 80% to 95% seen once. Terminally differentiated effector memory CD45RA+ cells were excluded from the naive CD8 cells, which were CD45RO-negative and positively selected for CCR7. All donors qualified as healthy HIV-negative adults and had experienced no recent acute infections or vaccinations. The donors, all of them Caucasian adults, lived in Nashville, Tennessee. Points on this clone: Its antigen is not identified.

The study's findings and limits: Shared across several donors were around 5% of the naive CD4 clonotypes.

The rearrangement joins TRBV2 to TRBJ2-1; D is unclear. The sample was naive CD8+ T cells sorted from blood. This receptor was obtained from a man in his thirties or forties in good health. The CDR3 DNA reads as TGTGCCAGCAGGCCTACTTACAATGAGCAGTTCTTC. This sequence encodes CASRPTYNEQFF.